This T cell receptor (beta chain) was retrieved from a study of blood T cells in healthy people across ages. Every sample gave at least 5 micrograms of total RNA when it was extracted. This CDR3 has 16 residues. V was clipped by 3 bases and J by 7 bases, with 19 bases between them. Germline V lookup: CDR1 SGHDN, CDR2 FVKESK. As to this clonotype: Antigen: not known.

Study-level findings and limits: CMV status of donors was not determined, possibly confounding expanded clonotype changes. Versus aged donors, long-lived donors had higher diversity and more naive CD4+ cells.

Alongside a J-beta primer mix, a sample-barcoded 5' primer served in a second PCR lasting about 6 to 11 cycles. TCRdb called the 5' RACE reads again in MiXCR, with one record for every CDR3 protein. The table shows about 1.8 million distinct CDR3 sequences, with around half occurring only once. The chain is built from TRBV14 and TRBJ2-1, with a tentative D call TRBD2 (5 bases). The sequence came from a woman in her thirties or forties in good health. The sample was blood. In nucleotides, the CDR3 is TGTGCCAGCAGCCAGGCTAGTGGGGTGAGCGGAAATGAGCAGTTCTTC. It translates to CASSQASGVSGNEQFF. Full variable domain (missing parts from reference TRBV14 and TRBJ2-1): EAGVTQFPSHSVIEKGQTVTLRCDPISGHDNLYWYRRVMGKEIKFLLHFVKESKQDESGMPNNRFLAERTGGTYSTLKVQPAELEDSGVYFCASSQASGVSGNEQFFGPGTRLTVL.